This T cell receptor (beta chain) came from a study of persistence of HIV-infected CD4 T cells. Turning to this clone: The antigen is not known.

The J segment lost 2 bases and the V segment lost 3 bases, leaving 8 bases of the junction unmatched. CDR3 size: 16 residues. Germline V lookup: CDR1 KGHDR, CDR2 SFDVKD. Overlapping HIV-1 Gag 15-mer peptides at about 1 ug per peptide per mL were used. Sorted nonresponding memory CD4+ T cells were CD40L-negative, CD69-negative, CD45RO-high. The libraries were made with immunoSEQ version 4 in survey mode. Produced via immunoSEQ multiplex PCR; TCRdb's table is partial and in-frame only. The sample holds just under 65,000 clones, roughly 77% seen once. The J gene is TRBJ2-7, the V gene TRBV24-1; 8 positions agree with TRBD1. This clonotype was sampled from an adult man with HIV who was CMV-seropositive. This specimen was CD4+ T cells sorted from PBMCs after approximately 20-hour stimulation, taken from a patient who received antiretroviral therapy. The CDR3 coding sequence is TGTGCCACCAGTGATCCTCGACAGGGGAATCCCTACGAGCAGTACTTC. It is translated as CATSDPRQGNPYEQYF.